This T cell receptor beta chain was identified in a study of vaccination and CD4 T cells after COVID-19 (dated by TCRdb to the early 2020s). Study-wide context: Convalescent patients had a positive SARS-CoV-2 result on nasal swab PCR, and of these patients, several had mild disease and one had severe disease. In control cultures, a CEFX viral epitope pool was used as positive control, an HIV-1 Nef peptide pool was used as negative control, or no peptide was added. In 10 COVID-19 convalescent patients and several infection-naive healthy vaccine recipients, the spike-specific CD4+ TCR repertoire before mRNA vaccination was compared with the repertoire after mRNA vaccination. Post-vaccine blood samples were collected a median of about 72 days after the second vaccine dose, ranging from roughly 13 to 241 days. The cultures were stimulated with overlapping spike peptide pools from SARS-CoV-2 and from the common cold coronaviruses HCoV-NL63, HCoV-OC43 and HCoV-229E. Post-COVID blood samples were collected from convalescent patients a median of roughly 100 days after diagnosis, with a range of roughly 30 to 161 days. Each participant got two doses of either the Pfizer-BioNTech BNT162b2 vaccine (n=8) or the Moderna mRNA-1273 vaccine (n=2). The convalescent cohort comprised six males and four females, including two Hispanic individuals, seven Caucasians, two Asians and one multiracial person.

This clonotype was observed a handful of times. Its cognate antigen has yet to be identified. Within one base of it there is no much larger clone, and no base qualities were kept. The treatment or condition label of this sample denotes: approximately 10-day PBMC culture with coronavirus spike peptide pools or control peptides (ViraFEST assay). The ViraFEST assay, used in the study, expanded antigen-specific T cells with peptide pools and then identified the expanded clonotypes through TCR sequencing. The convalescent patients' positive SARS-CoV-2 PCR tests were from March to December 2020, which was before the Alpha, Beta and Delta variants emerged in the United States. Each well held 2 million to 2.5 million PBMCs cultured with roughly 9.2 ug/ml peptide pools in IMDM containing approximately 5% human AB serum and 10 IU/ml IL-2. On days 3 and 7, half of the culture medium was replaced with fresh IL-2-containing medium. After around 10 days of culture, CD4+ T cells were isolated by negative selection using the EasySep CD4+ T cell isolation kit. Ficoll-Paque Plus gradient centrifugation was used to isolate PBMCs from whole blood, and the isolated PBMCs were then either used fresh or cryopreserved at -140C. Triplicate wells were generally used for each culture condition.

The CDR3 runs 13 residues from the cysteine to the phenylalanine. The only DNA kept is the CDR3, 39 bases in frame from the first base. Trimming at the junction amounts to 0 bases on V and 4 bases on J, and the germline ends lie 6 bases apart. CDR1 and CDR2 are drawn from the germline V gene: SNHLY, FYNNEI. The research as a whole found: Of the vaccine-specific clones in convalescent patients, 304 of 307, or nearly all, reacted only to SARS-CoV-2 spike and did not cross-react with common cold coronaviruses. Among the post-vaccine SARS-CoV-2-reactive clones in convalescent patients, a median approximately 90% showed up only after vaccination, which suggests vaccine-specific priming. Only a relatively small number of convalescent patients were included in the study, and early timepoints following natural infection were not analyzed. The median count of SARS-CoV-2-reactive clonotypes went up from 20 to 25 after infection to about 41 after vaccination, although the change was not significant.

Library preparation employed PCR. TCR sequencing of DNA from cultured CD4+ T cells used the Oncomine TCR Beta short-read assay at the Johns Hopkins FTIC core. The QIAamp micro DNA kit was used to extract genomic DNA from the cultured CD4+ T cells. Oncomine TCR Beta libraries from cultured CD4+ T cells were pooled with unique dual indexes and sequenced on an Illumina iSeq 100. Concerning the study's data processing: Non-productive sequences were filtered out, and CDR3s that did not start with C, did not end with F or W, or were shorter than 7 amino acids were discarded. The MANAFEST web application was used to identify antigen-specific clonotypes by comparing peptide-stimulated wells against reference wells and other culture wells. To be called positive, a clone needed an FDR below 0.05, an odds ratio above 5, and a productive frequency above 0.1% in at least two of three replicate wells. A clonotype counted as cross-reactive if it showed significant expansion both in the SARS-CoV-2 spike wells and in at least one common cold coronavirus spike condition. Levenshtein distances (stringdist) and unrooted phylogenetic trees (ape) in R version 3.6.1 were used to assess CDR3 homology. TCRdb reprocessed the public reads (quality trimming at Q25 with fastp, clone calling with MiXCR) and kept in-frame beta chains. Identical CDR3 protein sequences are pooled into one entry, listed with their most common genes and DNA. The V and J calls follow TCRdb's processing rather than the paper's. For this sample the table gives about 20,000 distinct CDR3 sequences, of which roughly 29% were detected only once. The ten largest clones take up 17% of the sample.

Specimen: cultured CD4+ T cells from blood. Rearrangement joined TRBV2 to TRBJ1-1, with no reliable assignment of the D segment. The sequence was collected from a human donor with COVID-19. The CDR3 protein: CASSEARGTEAFF. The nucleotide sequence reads TGTGCCAGCAGTGAAGCCCGGGGCACTGAAGCTTTCTTT.